This TCR beta chain was obtained from a study of vaccination and CD4 T cells after COVID-19. Study overall: There were six male and four female convalescents, and two of them were Hispanic.

This CDR3 contains 13 residues. Germline V gene lookup returns CDR1 MNHNS and CDR2 SASEGT. V was trimmed by 6 bases and J by 5 bases, leaving 12 bases between them. The sample's treatment: roughly ten-day PBMC culture with coronavirus spike peptide pools or control peptides (ViraFEST assay). Comment on this clonotype: Its antigen is not identified.

The Oncomine TCR Beta short-read assay generated sequence data from the DNA of cultured CD4+ T cells. One entry per CDR3 protein results from TCRdb running MiXCR on the PCR reads. The table lists 9,000 to 15,000 distinct CDR3 sequences, 40% to 60% of them singletons. This clonotype was sampled from a human donor who had recovered from COVID-19. The sample taken for sequencing was CD4+ T cells from blood, cultured in vitro. The chain recombines TRBV6-1 with TRBJ2-3; no clear D gene. CDR3 region: CASSSVAGDTQYF. The CDR3 bases are TGTGCCAGCAGCAGCGTCGCCGGAGATACGCAGTATTTT.